Listed below are T cell receptor beta chains from one sample, sequenced in a study of OX40 agonist ivuxolimab in advanced cancers. TCRdb's copy holds only in-frame clones and misses some; the assay was immunoSEQ multiplex PCR. The table has 45,000 to 60,000 clones, roughly 91% seen once. The starting material was CD4+ or CD8+ T cells sorted from blood, obtained in a trial of the OX40 agonist ivuxolimab. The receptors shown here come from an adult with an advanced solid tumor such as melanoma, head and neck, liver or kidney cancer. CDR3s include the opening cysteine and the closing phenylalanine or tryptophan. A D gene is named only where the DNA matches it firmly. A clone size is listed for some rows: how often the clone was seen (once, few, many), or a class if it is expanded.

13	.	TRBV27	.	TRBJ2-5	TGTGCCAGCAGGGGGTCGGGAGTGGAGACCCAGTACTTC	CASRGSGVETQYF
11	TRBD2	TRBV20-1	once	TRBJ2-1	TGCAGTGCTATTCCGGGAGGCGAGCAGTTCTTC	CSAIPGGEQFF
12	.	TRBV11-2	.	TRBJ2-3	TGTGCCAGCAGCGCGCGACTAGATACGCAGTATTTT	CASSARLDTQYF
13	TRBD1	TRBV5-1	.	TRBJ1-1	TGCGCCAGCAGCTTTGGGACAGGGACTGAAGCTTTCTTT	CASSFGTGTEAFF
13	.	TRBV5-4	.	TRBJ1-1	TGTGCCAGCAGCCCCGAAGGGGTCACTGAAGCTTTCTTT	CASSPEGVTEAFF
13	TRBD1	TRBV7-9	.	TRBJ2-1	TGTGCCAGTCACAGGACAGGGGGCGATGAGCAGTTCTTC	CASHRTGGDEQFF
14	.	TRBV7-9	once	TRBJ1-5	TGTGCCAGCAGCCTCGGGGTCCCAGACCAGCCCCAGCATTTT	CASSLGVPDQPQHF
16	TRBD1	TRBV4-2	.	TRBJ2-7	TGTGCCAGCAGCCAAGACGGTACAGGGGGCTCCTACGAGCAGTACTTC	CASSQDGTGGSYEQYF
15	.	TRBV19	.	TRBJ2-7	TGTGCCAGTAGTATAGATCTGGGCGAGGCCTACGAGCAGTACTTC	CASSIDLGEAYEQYF
14	.	TRBV28	.	TRBJ2-4	TGTGCCAGCAGTGGAGAGGAAGGAAGAAACATTCAGTACTTC	CASSGEEGRNIQYF
16	TRBD1	TRBV4-3	.	TRBJ1-1	TGCGCCAGCAGCCTCTACTTGTCGGACAGGGCAGGTGAAGCTTTCTTT	CASSLYLSDRAGEAFF
15	.	TRBV4-3	.	TRBJ2-3	TGCGCCAGCAGCCAGTTACTATGGGACCCAGATACGCAGTATTTT	CASSQLLWDPDTQYF
14	TRBD1	TRBV5-6	.	TRBJ2-4	TGTGCCAGCAGTCCTGACAGGGGGCGAGTAAGTCAGTACTTC	CASSPDRGRVSQYF
15	TRBD1	TRBV9	.	TRBJ2-1	TGTGCCAGCAGCGTAGTTGGGACAGACCCCAATGAGCAGTTCTTC	CASSVVGTDPNEQFF
14	.	TRBV19	.	TRBJ2-7	TGTGCCAGTAGTATAGTAGGCAGCTCCTACGAGCAGTACTTC	CASSIVGSSYEQYF
17	.	TRBV7-9	once	TRBJ2-7	TGTGCCAGCAGCCCCGCAGGGCTTGGTCCACCGGACTACGAGCAGTACTTC	CASSPAGLGPPDYEQYF
15	TRBD1	TRBV27	.	TRBJ2-7	TGTGCCAGCAGTTTATCCGGGACAGGGATCTACGAGCAGTACTTC	CASSLSGTGIYEQYF
13	.	TRBV28	.	TRBJ2-7	TGTGCCAGCAGTTTCTCGAATCCGGGACCCGAGTACTTC	CASSFSNPGPEYF
15	TRBD2	TRBV4-3	.	TRBJ2-1	TGCGCCAGCAGCCGCGAGCGGGAGGAGGGGAATGAGCAGTTCTTC	CASSREREEGNEQFF
13	.	TRBV2	.	TRBJ2-7	TGTGCCAGCAGGGGGGTAGGGTGGTACGAGCAGTACTTC	CASRGVGWYEQYF
17	TRBD2	TRBV5-6	.	TRBJ2-3	TGTGCCAGCAGCCCGGGACTAGCGGGAGCTAGCACAGATACGCAGTATTTT	CASSPGLAGASTDTQYF
14	.	TRBV2	.	TRBJ2-7	TGTGCCAGCAGTGAAGCGCTAGGGAACTACGAGCAGTACTTC	CASSEALGNYEQYF
14	TRBD2	TRBV5-8	.	TRBJ2-4	TGTGCCAGCAGCTTGGTGACTAGCAGAAACATTCAGTACTTC	CASSLVTSRNIQYF
13	.	TRBV4-3	.	TRBJ2-3	TGCGCCAGCAGCCATTACAGAGAGGATACGCAGTATTTT	CASSHYREDTQYF
15	.	TRBV10-2	.	TRBJ2-6	TGCGCCACCGCAACAGGGATGTACGGGGCCAACGTCCTGACTTTC	CATATGMYGANVLTF
9	.	TRBV30	few	TRBJ1-1	TGTGCCAAAAACACTGAAGCTTTCTTT	CAKNTEAFF
16	.	TRBV29-1	.	TRBJ1-1	TGCAGCGTCCACGGGACCGCCGCATCCGCTAACACTGAAGCTTTCTTT	CSVHGTAASANTEAFF